The entry below gives a single T cell receptor (beta chain) sequence along with its context. Sequencing of TCR beta was undertaken in CD8+ and CD4+ T cells derived from blood. TEMRA cells were FACS-enriched, and CD8+ and CD4+ T cells were isolated negatively. Roughly 0.45 to 1 ug RNA was reverse transcribed with random hexamers. The authors amplified TCR beta CDR3 across 54 Vbeta and 13 Jbeta using immunoSEQ multiplex PCR. Via MiXCR, TCRdb re-called the immunoSEQ multiplex PCR reads, giving one row per CDR3 protein. This table holds some 190,000 distinct CDR3 sequences, roughly 92% found once. The data are from a study of CD8 T cells in Susac syndrome. The germline V and J ends were trimmed by 4 bases and 7 bases, with 14 bases remaining between them. The CDR3 is 13 residues long. Germline assignment: CDR1 MNHEY and CDR2 SVGAGI.

The material sequenced was CD4+ T cells from PBMCs. The receptor was isolated from a human donor in good health. The chain employs TRBV6-5 and TRBJ2-7; D may be TRBD1 or TRBD2 (5 bases each). The DNA for the CDR3 is TGTGCCAGCAGTTCGGGGACGGCGAGGGAGCAGTACTTC. It translates to CASSSGTAREQYF.